This passage covers 17 T cell receptor beta chains from one sample sequenced in a study of T cells in Graves' hyperthyroidism and ophthalmopathy. It was RNA transcripts that yielded the amplified TCR beta CDR3 regions. In the first-round RT-PCR of the TCR CDR3, the HTBI primer set was used. In TCRdb, the multiplex PCR reads were re-called with MiXCR into one record per CDR3 protein. This sample has 550,000 to 700,000 distinct CDR3 sequences, with more than 45% found just once. The sequencing sample was made of peripheral blood or thyroid tissue (not recorded which). The source is an adult woman with Graves' disease, either hyperthyroidism or ophthalmopathy (not recorded which).

In this sample, this clonotype turned up many times. The V call is TRBV6-4, the J call TRBJ2-7; 11 bases fit TRBD2. Germline V CDR1 and CDR2: MRHNA, SNTAGT. V lost 3 bases, J lost 4 bases, and 5 bases stayed unmatched. The CDR3 spans 15 residues. The CDR3 DNA reads as TGTGCCAGCAGTGAACTAGCGGGGGATAGTTACGAGCAGTACTTC. It translates to CASSELAGDSYEQYF.

The CDR3 loop is CARSTGTPKETQYF. The CDR3 DNA is TGCGCCAGAAGTACCGGGACACCTAAAGAGACCCAGTACTTC. This rearrangement joins TRBV5-1 to TRBJ2-5; TRBD1 is a possible D gene (6 bases). CDR3 length equals 14 residues. In germline, CDR1 is SGHRS, CDR2 YFSETQ. Between the trimmed V and J ends, which lost 8 bases and 3 bases, there was a span of 17 bases.

This clonotype was recorded at least ten times. This chain links TRBV7-2 with TRBJ2-5, with a possible D match to TRBD2 (5 bases). V was clipped by 3 bases and J by 4 bases, with 15 bases between them. This CDR3 contains 15 residues. Germline CDR1 SGHTA, CDR2 FQGNSA. This CDR3 reads CASSFGGSFGETQYF. CDR3 DNA sequence: TGTGCCAGCAGCTTCGGTGGGAGTTTTGGAGAGACCCAGTACTTC.

A word on this clonotype: One junction end does not reproduce the germline sequence, and a read error may be involved. V and J are TRBV14 and TRBJ1-1; D gene ambiguous. Germline CDR1 is SGHDN and CDR2 is FVKESK. The CDR3 is 16 residues long. This chain's CDR3 is CASSLRPWEMNTEAFF. The CDR3 DNA reads TGTGCCAGCAGCCTAAGACCCTGGGAAATGAACACTGAAGCCTTCTTT.

Regarding this clonotype: Here the CDR3 omits its conserved ending phenylalanine or tryptophan, so a read error is the likely source. Because the CDR3's place on the DNA is in doubt, the DNA is left out and the CDR3 is given as listed by TCRdb. The J gene is TRBJ1-1, the V gene TRBV7-9. Both ends counted, the CDR3 spans 11 residues. From germline, CDR1 is SEHNR and CDR2 FQNEAQ (reference sequence). CDR3 loop: CASSPQAITFS.

V usage is TRBV7-8 and J usage is TRBJ1-5; the D gene is possibly TRBD1 (5 bases). The CDR3 loop spans 16 amino acids. Trimming took off 5 bases at V and 5 bases at J, with 19 bases between the two ends. Looked up from germline, CDR1 is SGHVS and CDR2 is FQNEAQ. CDR3 sequence: CASSLTGDSSDQPQHF. DNA for the CDR3: TGTGCCAGCAGCCTAACGGGGGACTCCTCGGATCAGCCCCAGCATTTT. The full variable domain, completed using reference TRBV7-8 and TRBJ1-5, is GAGVSQSPRYKVAKRGQDVALRCDPISGHVSLFWYQQALGQGPEFLTYFQNEAQLDKSGLPSDRFFAERPEGSVSTLKIQRTQQEDSAVYLCASSLTGDSSDQPQHFGDGTRLSIL.

This clonotype was found many times. This chain connects TRBV20-1 to TRBJ1-2, with unresolved D. Trimming removed 0 bases at V and 6 bases at J, with 20 bases between. Germline lookup yields CDR1 DFQATT and CDR2 SNEGSKA (reference sequence). The CDR3 spans 16 residues. In DNA, the CDR3 is TGCAGTGCTAGAGACACCAGTTATGCTTTCGGAGATGGCTACACCTTC. Translation: CSARDTSYAFGDGYTF.

In this sample, this clonotype turned up many times. The rearrangement joins TRBV3-1 to TRBJ2-7, with a tentative D call TRBD2 (6 bases). Trimming cost V 7 bases and J 3 bases, with 13 bases left between them. Germline CDR1 LGHDT, CDR2 YNNKEL (reference sequence). The CDR3 contains 13 residues. CDR3 in amino acids: CASNGGTVYEQYF. The CDR3 DNA reads as TGTGCCAGCAACGGAGGGACGGTCTACGAGCAGTACTTC.

This clonotype was observed at least ten times. The V gene is TRBV7-3, the J gene TRBJ2-7; unclear D gene. This CDR3 spans 13 amino acids. The V and J ends lost 0 bases and 4 bases respectively, with 7 bases between them. Germline CDR1 reads SGHTA; CDR2 reads FQGTGA. The CDR3, as DNA: TGTGCCAGCAGCTTAACCCACGGGTACGAGCAGTACTTC. Its translation is CASSLTHGYEQYF.

This clonotype was picked up many times. This rearrangement joins TRBV27 to TRBJ2-7, with 8 bases identical to TRBD1. This CDR3 is built from 15 residues. Germline-derived CDR1 and CDR2 are MNHEY and SMNVEV (reference sequence). V lost 0 bases to trimming and J lost 3 bases; unmatched junction nucleotides: 4. In DNA form, the CDR3 reads TGTGCCAGCAGTTTATCGCGCGGGACAGGCTACGAGCAGTACTTC. Translating it yields CASSLSRGTGYEQYF.

This clonotype showed up many times. The rearrangement links TRBV19 to TRBJ1-1; no firm D call. V lost 8 bases to trimming and J lost 4 bases, with 14 bases between them. The germline CDR1 and CDR2 sequences are LNHDA and SQIVND (reference sequence). The CDR3 covers 13 residues. In DNA, the CDR3 is TGTGCCAGTCGTCTAGGCGGGTCCACTGAAGCTTTCTTT. Translated: CASRLGGSTEAFF.

J is TRBJ1-5 and V is TRBV20-1, with D hard to call. The CDR3 extends over 14 amino acids. Trimming shortened V by 0 bases and J by 11 bases, and 17 bases separated the two germline ends. The germline CDR1 and CDR2 sequences are DFQATT and SNEGSKA (reference sequence). The CDR3 DNA sequence: TGCAGTGCTAGAGATGCCCAGCGGCAAGAGACCCAGCATTTT. This encodes CSARDAQRQETQHF.

The V call is TRBV11-2, the J call TRBJ2-2, with unresolved D. CDR3 length: 11 residues. V shed 4 bases and J shed 8 bases, with 5 bases lying between them. Per germline, CDR1 SGHAT and CDR2 FQNNGV. The CDR3 bases are TGTGCCAGCAGCTCTCTAGGGGAGCTGTTTTTT. This codes for CASSSLGELFF.

This clonotype was counted ten times or more. The CDR3: CASSPLSGTGHTEAFF. The DNA for the CDR3 is TGTGCCAGCAGTCCCCTTTCCGGGACAGGCCACACTGAAGCTTTCTTT. This chain connects TRBV28 to TRBJ1-1; 8 nucleotides agree with TRBD1. The CDR3 has 16 residues. Germline V lookup: CDR1 MDHEN, CDR2 SYDVKM. Trimming took 5 bases from V and 3 from J; bases not matched to a gene: 11. The entire variable domain, with the rest obtained from reference TRBV28 and TRBJ1-1, is as follows: DVKVTQSSRYLVKRTGEKVFLECVQDMDHENMFWYRQDPGLGLRLIYFSYDVKMKEKGDIPEGYSVSREKKERFSLILESASTNQTSMYLCASSPLSGTGHTEAFFGQGTRLTVV.

Many counts were recorded for this clonotype. The chain recombines TRBV12-3 or TRBV12-4 with TRBJ2-2, with D perhaps being TRBD1 or TRBD2 (5 bases each). Trimming took 6 bases from V and 8 from J, leaving 16 bases between them. This CDR3 spans 14 amino acids. The CDR3 reads CASSAGTGRGELFF. CDR3 coding DNA: TGTGCCAGCAGCGCCGGGACCGGCCGAGGGGAGCTGTTTTTT.

This clonotype was observed many times. The rearrangement joins TRBV29-1 to TRBJ1-3; no clear D gene. Trimming pared 8 bases from V and 0 bases from J, leaving 8 bases between. CDR3 length: 12 residues. From germline, CDR1 is SQVTM and CDR2 ANQGSEA. Written as DNA, the CDR3 is TGCAGCCTGAAAAGCTCTGGAAACACCATATATTTT. It codes for CSLKSSGNTIYF.

This clonotype was recorded many times. The rearrangement uses TRBV28 and TRBJ1-2, with a weak D call TRBD1 (6 bases). Looked up from germline, CDR1 is MDHEN and CDR2 is SYDVKM. V lost 11 bases and J lost 6, with 16 bases in between. This CDR3 has 12 amino acids. CDR3 protein: CASSGATNGYTF. CDR3 nucleotide sequence: TGTGCCTCCTCGGGGGCGACCAATGGCTACACCTTC.